The 13 T cell receptor beta chains below all came from one sample that was sequenced in a study of blood T cell repertoires in COVID-19 (dated by TCRdb to about 2020). To prepare the library, the immunoSEQ multiplex PCR assay was applied. This immuneACCESS table, as held by TCRdb, lists in-frame sequences with V and J called but not all clones. Of the missing ones, under half trace to an unresolved V gene in checked studies; the others have no known cause. The sample table records about 160,000 clones; approximately 85% of these occur just once. Together, the top ten hold about 11% of the sample. Sequencing used peripheral blood. The receptors stem from a man aged 60 to 75 with active or convalescent COVID-19.

The chain joins TRBV9 to TRBJ1-2; 8 bases are shared with TRBD1. CDR1 SGDLS and CDR2 YYNGEE come from the germline V gene. The CDR3 spans 13 residues. Losses at the gene ends were 4 bases for V and 3 bases for J; bases not matched to a gene: 2. CDR3 residues: CASSLGQDYGYTF. The CDR3 region has the DNA TGTGCCAGCAGCCTGGGACAGGACTATGGCTACACCTTC.

This chain connects TRBV6-1 to TRBJ1-5, with D possibly being TRBD1 (5 bases). This CDR3 comprises 15 residues. From germline, CDR1 is MNHNS and CDR2 SASEGT. V was shortened by 1 base and J by 1 base, with 8 bases between the two germline ends. In DNA form, the CDR3 reads TGTGCCAGCAGTGAAGGGGCAGGGAGCAATCAGCCCCAGCATTTT. Translated: CASSEGAGSNQPQHF.

CDR3: CSASPSGSTDTQYF. The CDR3, as DNA: TGCAGTGCTAGTCCTAGCGGCAGCACAGATACGCAGTATTTT. The V call is TRBV20-1, the J call TRBJ2-3, with 7 bases lining up with TRBD2. The germline V gene encodes CDR1 DFQATT and CDR2 SNEGSKA (reference sequence). CDR3 size: 14 residues. The V and J ends lost 3 bases and 0 bases, in that order; junction bases with no gene match: 3.

J is TRBJ1-3 and V is TRBV5-1; D is undetermined. This CDR3 has 12 amino acids. V lost 4 bases to trimming and J lost 4 bases, with 6 bases between them. CDR1 is SGHRS, CDR2 YFSETQ, per germline. The CDR3 spells CASSDTGNTIYF. The CDR3 coding sequence is TGCGCCAGCAGCGATACAGGAAACACCATATATTTT.

The chain joins TRBV2 to TRBJ2-7; D remains unclear. Germline V gene sequence: CDR1 SNHLY, CDR2 FYNNEI. The CDR3 runs to 10 residues. Between the trimmed V and J ends, which lost 8 bases and 2 bases, there was a span of 4 bases. The CDR3 DNA reads TGTGCCAGCGGCACCTACGAGCAGTACTTC. Translation gives CASGTYEQYF.

The chain joins TRBV2 to TRBJ2-5; 8 positions match TRBD1. V lost 3 bases to trimming and J lost 5 bases; unmatched junction nucleotides: 11. Germline V gene data show CDR1 as SNHLY and CDR2 as FYNNEI. The length of the CDR3 is 16 residues. CDR3 loop: CASSDLDRVDQETQYF. CDR3 coding DNA: TGTGCCAGCAGTGACCTGGACAGGGTCGATCAGGAGACCCAGTACTTC.

This sequence joins TRBV18 and TRBJ1-1, with TRBD1 as a possible D gene (5 bases). Germline CDR1 and CDR2: KGHSH and LQKENI. This CDR3 region has 15 residues. V was cut by 5 bases and J by 0 bases, with 13 bases left in between. CDR3: CASSSAGTVNTEAFF. The CDR3 DNA sequence: TGTGCCAGCTCATCCGCGGGGACGGTGAACACTGAAGCTTTCTTT. The complete variable domain, with remaining parts taken from reference TRBV18 and TRBJ1-1, reads NAGVMQNPRHLVRRRGQEARLRCSPMKGHSHVYWYRQLPEEGLKFMVYLQKENIIDESGMPKERFSAEFPKEGPSILRIQQVVRGDSAAYFCASSSAGTVNTEAFFGQGTRLTVV.

This clone was seen more than once but under ten times. V is TRBV10-1 and J is TRBJ2-5, with 7 bases that match TRBD1. CDR1 is WNHNN, CDR2 SYGVQD, per germline (reference sequence). This CDR3 contains 15 residues. J gave up 0 bases and V 0 bases, and 1 base lay outside the gene matches. CDR3 region: CASSESTGYQETQYF. As DNA, the CDR3 is TGCGCCAGCAGTGAGTCGACAGGGTACCAAGAGACCCAGTACTTC.

The chain is built from TRBV7-3 and TRBJ1-3; no clear D gene. The CDR3 is made up of 15 amino acids. The V gene lost 5 bases and the J gene lost 1 base, with 12 bases spanning the gap. Germline assignment: CDR1 SGHTA and CDR2 FQGTGA. The CDR3 nucleotides are TGTGCCAGCAGCCCCACGGGGAATTCTGGAAACACCATATATTTT. This gives the protein CASSPTGNSGNTIYF.

The chain is built from TRBV6-1 and TRBJ1-2; maybe TRBD1 (5 bases). The CDR3 runs 16 residues. Per the germline V gene, CDR1 is MNHNS and CDR2 is SASEGT. Trimming pared 2 bases from V and 5 bases from J, leaving 18 bases between. The DNA of the CDR3 is TGTGCCAGCAGTGAAAATTCTGTGCAGGGCCAATATGGCTACACCTTC. Protein sequence: CASSENSVQGQYGYTF.

The chain carries TRBV28 and TRBJ2-7; 7 bases align to TRBD2. Looked up from germline, CDR1 is MDHEN and CDR2 is SYDVKM. This CDR3 region has 16 residues. V lost 5 bases, J lost 2 bases, and 12 bases stayed unmatched. In nucleotides, the CDR3 is TGTGCCAGCAGTCCCTCGGGGGGACGACCCCCCTACGAGCAGTACTTC. Its protein product is CASSPSGGRPPYEQYF.

The chain joins TRBV3-1 (or the pseudogene TRBV3-2) to TRBJ1-1; D ambiguous. Germline V lookup: CDR1 LGHDT, CDR2 YNNKEL (reference sequence). CDR3 length: 16 amino acids. V was shortened by 1 base and J by 0 bases, with 12 bases between the two germline ends. CDR3 residues: CASSQASGSMNTEAFF. In DNA, the CDR3 is TGTGCCAGCAGCCAAGCGTCCGGGAGCATGAACACTGAAGCTTTCTTT.

Remarks on this clone: A read error may produce the germline difference seen at one junction end. The gene calls are TRBV7-8 and TRBJ1-4; TRBD1 might be the D (6 bases). Germline loops: CDR1 SGHVS, CDR2 FQNEAQ. The CDR3 consists of 14 residues. In nucleotides, the CDR3 is TGTGCCAGCAGCCTACAGGGAGCTAATGAAAGACTGTTTTTT. As protein: CASSLQGANERLFF.